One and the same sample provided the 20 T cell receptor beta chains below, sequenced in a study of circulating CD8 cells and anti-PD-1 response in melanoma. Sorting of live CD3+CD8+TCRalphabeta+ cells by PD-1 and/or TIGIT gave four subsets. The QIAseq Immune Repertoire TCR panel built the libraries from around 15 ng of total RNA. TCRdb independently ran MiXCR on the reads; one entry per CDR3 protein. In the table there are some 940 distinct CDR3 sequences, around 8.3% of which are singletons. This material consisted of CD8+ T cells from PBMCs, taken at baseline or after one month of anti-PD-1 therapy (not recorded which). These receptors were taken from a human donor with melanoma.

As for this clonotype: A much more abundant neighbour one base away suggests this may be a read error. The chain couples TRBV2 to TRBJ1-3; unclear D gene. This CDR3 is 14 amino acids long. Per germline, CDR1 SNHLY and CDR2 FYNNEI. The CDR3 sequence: CASSQDGSGDTIYF. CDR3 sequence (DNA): TGTGCCAGCAGCCAGGACGGGTCTGGAGACACCATATATTTT.

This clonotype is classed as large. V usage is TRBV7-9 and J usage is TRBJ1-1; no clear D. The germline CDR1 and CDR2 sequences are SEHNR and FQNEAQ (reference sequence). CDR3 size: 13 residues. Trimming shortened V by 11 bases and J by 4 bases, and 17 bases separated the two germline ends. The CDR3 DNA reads TGTGCCGTCAGAAGGAGTAGTAGCACTGAAGCTTTCTTT. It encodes CAVRRSSSTEAFF.

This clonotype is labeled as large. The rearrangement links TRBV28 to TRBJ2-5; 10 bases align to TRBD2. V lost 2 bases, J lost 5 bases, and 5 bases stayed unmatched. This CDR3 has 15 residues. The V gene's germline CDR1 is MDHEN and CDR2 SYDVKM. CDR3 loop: CASSLPLLAGETQYF. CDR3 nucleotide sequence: TGTGCCAGCAGTTTACCCCTACTAGCGGGGGAGACCCAGTACTTC.

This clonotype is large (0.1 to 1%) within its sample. The chain's CDR3 is CASSLTSGSWDNEQFF. The CDR3 bases are TGTGCCAGCAGTCTTACTAGCGGGAGTTGGGACAATGAGCAGTTCTTC. V and J are TRBV27 and TRBJ2-1; 11 bases map to TRBD2. The J segment lost 5 bases and the V segment lost 5 bases, leaving 8 bases of the junction unmatched. This CDR3 contains 16 residues. The germline V gene encodes CDR1 MNHEY and CDR2 SMNVEV (reference sequence).

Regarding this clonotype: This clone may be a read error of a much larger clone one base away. The CDR3 protein is CASKSIRDRELYEQYF. CDR3 DNA: TGTGCCAGCAAATCGATTCGGGACAGGGAACTTTACGAGCAGTACTTC. The chain joins TRBV25-1 to TRBJ2-7, with 9 bases fitting TRBD1. The CDR3 extends over 16 amino acids. CDR1 is MGHDK, CDR2 SYGVNS, per germline. V was clipped by 7 bases and J by 4 bases; unmatched bases: 14.

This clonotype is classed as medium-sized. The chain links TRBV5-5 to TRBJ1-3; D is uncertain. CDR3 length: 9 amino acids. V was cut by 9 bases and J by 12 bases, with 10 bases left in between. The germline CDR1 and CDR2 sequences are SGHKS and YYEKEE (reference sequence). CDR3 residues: CATRWVIYF. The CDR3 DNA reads TGTGCCACCCGATGGGTCATATATTTT.

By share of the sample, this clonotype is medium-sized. CDR3 amino acids: CASSIQTGDYGEQYF. CDR3 bases: TGTGCCAGCAGCATCCAGACAGGGGATTATGGCGAGCAGTACTTC. The chain joins TRBV7-6 to TRBJ2-7; 8 nucleotides align to TRBD1. The ends lost 5 bases at V and 6 bases at J; junction bases unmatched: 12. The CDR3 is made up of 15 amino acids. Germline values: CDR1 SGHVS, CDR2 FNYEAQ.

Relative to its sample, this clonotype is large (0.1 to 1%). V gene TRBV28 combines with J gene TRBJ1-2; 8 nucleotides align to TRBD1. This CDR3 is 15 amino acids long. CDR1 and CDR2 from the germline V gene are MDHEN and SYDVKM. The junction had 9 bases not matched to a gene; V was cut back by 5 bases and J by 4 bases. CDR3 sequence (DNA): TGTGCCAGCAGTCGCGGCAGGGGGCCCGGCTATGGCTACACCTTC. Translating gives CASSRGRGPGYGYTF.

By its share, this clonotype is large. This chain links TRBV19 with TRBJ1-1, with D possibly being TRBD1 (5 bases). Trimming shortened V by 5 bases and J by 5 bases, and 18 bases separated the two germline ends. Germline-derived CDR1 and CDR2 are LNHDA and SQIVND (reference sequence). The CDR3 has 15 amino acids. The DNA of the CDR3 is TGTGCCAGTAGTTCCGGGTCAGGGTGGAGGACTGAAGCTTTCTTT. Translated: CASSSGSGWRTEAFF.

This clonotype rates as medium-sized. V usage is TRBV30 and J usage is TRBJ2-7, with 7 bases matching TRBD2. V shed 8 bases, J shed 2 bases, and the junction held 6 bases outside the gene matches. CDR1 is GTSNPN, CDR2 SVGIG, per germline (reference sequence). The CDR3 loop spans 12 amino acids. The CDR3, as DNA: TGTGCCGGATCTAGCGGCCCCTACGAGCAGTACTTC. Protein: CAGSSGPYEQYF.

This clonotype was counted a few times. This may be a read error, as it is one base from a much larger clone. The CDR3 DNA follows: TGTGCCACCCCTCCCTCCCCTTTCAAAACCATTCAGTACTTC. Protein sequence: CATPPSPFKTIQYF. The chain is built from TRBV19 and TRBJ2-4; D gene ambiguous. Germline lookup yields CDR1 LNHDA and CDR2 SQIVND (reference sequence). This CDR3 region has 14 residues.

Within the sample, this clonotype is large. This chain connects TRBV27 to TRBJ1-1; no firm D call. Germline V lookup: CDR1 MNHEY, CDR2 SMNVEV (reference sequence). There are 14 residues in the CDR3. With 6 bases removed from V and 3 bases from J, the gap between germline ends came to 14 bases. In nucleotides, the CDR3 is TGTGCCAGCAGACCCGCGGAGTTTGACACTGAAGCTTTCTTT. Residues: CASRPAEFDTEAFF.

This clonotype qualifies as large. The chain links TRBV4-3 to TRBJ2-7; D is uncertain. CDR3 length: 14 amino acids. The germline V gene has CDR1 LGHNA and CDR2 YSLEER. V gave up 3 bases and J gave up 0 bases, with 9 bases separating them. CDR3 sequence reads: CASSQARPSYEQYF. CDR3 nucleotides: TGCGCCAGCAGCCAGGCCAGACCCTCCTACGAGCAGTACTTC.

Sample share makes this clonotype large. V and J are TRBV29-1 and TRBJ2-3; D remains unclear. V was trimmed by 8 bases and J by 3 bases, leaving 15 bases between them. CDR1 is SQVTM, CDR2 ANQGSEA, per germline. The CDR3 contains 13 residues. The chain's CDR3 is CSLSPLETDTQYF. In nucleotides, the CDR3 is TGCAGCCTGTCCCCCCTTGAGACAGATACGCAGTATTTT.

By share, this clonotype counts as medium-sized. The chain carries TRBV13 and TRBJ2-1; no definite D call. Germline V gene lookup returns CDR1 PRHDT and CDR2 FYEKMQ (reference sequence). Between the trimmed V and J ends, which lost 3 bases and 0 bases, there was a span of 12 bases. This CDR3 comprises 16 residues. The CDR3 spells CASSFQVSLSYNEQFF. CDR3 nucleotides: TGTGCCAGCAGCTTCCAGGTCTCTCTCTCCTACAATGAGCAGTTCTTC. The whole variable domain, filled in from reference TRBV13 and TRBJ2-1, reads AAGVIQSPRHLIKEKRETATLKCYPIPRHDTVYWYQQGPGQDPQFLISFYEKMQSDKGSIPDRFSAQQFSDYHSELNMSSLELGDSALYFCASSFQVSLSYNEQFFGPGTRLTVL.

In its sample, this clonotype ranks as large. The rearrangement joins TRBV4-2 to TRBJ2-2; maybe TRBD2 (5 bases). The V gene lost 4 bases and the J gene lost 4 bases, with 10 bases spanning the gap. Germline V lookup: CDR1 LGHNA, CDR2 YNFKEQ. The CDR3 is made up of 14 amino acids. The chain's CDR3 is CASSPARGTGELFF. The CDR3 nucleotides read TGTGCCAGCAGCCCCGCCCGGGGCACCGGGGAGCTGTTTTTT.

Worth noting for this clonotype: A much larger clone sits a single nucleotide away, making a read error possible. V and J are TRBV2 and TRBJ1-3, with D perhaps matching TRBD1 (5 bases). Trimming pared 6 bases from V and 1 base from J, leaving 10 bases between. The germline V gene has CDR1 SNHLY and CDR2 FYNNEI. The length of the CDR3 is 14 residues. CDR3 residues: CASSRDGSGNTIYF. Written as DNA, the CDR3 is TGTGCCAGCAGCCGGGACGGGTCTGGAAACACCATATATTTT.

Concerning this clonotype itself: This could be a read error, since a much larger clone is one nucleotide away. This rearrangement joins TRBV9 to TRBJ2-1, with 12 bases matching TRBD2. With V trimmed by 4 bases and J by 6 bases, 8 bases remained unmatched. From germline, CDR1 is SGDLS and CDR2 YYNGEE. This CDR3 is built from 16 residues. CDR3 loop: CASSTRLAGVLNEQFF. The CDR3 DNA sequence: TGTGCCAGCAGCACCCGACTAGCGGGAGTCCTCAATGAGCAGTTCTTC.

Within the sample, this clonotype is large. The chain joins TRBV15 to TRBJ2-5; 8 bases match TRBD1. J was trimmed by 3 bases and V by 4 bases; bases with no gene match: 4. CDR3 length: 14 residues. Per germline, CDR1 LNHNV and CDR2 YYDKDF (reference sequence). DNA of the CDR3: TGTGCCACCAGCACAGGACAGGGAGAAGAGACCCAGTACTTC. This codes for CATSTGQGEETQYF.

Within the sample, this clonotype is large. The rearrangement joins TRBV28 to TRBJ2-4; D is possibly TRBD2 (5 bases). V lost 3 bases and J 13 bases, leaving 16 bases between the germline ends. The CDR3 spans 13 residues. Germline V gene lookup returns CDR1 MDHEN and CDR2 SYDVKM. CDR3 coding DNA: TGTGCCAGCAGTTTTACGCCGGGATCAGTGCAGTACTTC. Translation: CASSFTPGSVQYF. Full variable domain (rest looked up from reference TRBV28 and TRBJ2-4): DVKVTQSSRYLVKRTGEKVFLECVQDMDHENMFWYRQDPGLGLRLIYFSYDVKMKEKGDIPEGYSVSREKKERFSLILESASTNQTSMYLCASSFTPGSVQYFGAGTRLSVL.